This T cell receptor beta chain was sequenced during a study of graft-versus-host responses after intestinal transplantation. The study, taken as a whole, reports: Present in recipient marrow, GvH clones included some that appeared first in ileum or blood. Declining HvG levels early post-transplant were linked to peak circulating GvH clone levels.

V trimming: 5 bases; J trimming: 6 bases; junction bases outside the gene matches: 15. The CDR3 is made up of 16 amino acids. The germline gives CDR1 SQVTM, CDR2 ANQGSEA. The data were produced by immunoSEQ multiplex PCR, yet TCRdb's version contains in-frame clones alone and is incomplete. The sample includes approximately 100,000 clones, approximately 84% seen only once; the top ten take more than 0.8%. A single count supports this clone. The antigen is unknown. The origin of this receptor is a human donor who received an intestinal transplant. The sample in question was unstimulated CD4+ T cells sorted from spleen or lymph node cells, obtained before intestinal transplant. The chain recombines TRBV29-1 with TRBJ2-1; 8 nucleotides align to TRBD1. The CDR3 sequence is CSVTHRLTGAANEQFF. DNA for the CDR3: TGCAGCGTTACCCACCGTCTGACAGGGGCGGCCAATGAGCAGTTCTTC.